Detailed here is one T cell receptor (beta chain). Germline V gene sequence: CDR1 ENHRY, CDR2 SYGVKD. The V gene lost 2 bases and the J gene lost 0 bases, with 13 bases spanning the gap. There are 17 residues in the CDR3. The data stem from a study of cytomegalovirus exposure and HLA in healthy donors. PCR employed 60 Vbeta and 13 Jbeta primers. The method was immunoSEQ multiplex PCR; TCRdb's version includes in-frame clones alone and lacks a portion of them. The profile shows some 180,000 clones, 76% of them singletons. Material for sequencing was PBMCs. The origin of this receptor is a man aged 18 to 35 in good health and CMV-seronegative. The J gene is TRBJ2-2, the V gene TRBV10-3; D perhaps matches TRBD1 (5 bases). The CDR3 spells CAISEPGQLTNTGELFF. The CDR3 DNA is TGTGCCATCAGTGAGCCCGGACAACTAACGAACACCGGGGAGCTGTTTTTT.